The TCR beta chain described here comes from a study of OX40 agonist ivuxolimab in advanced cancers. Study-wide context: The costimulatory receptor OX40 (CD134) was targeted by ivuxolimab, a fully human IgG2 agonistic monoclonal antibody. The paper covers the monotherapy dose-escalation part of the phase I ivuxolimab trial, which included N ≈ 52 patients. Peripheral TCRbeta sequencing aimed to test whether ivuxolimab altered TCR sequence diversity and caused clonal T-cell expansion. Intravenous ivuxolimab was administered to patients every 2 weeks at six dose levels: 0.01, 0.1, 0.3, 1.5, 3 and 10 mg/kg. Partial responses were achieved by three dose-escalation patients, of whom one had hepatocellular carcinoma and two had cutaneous melanoma. Prior anti-PD-1, anti-PD-L1 or anti-CTLA-4 therapy was permitted, and approximately 42% of dose-escalation patients had received checkpoint inhibitors. Of the approximately 50 patients in dose escalation, about 20 had hepatocellular carcinoma, some 15 had melanoma, 9 had renal cell carcinoma and 9 had head and neck cancer. In the dose-escalation cohort, 65% to 90% of patients were male, and the mean age was around 60 years, with a range of about 23 to 85.

Genomic DNA was isolated from the sorted cells so that the TCRbeta CDR3 region could be sequenced. The immunoSEQ Assay was used to sequence the TCRbeta CDR3 regions. TCRdb obtained this table from immuneACCESS and retained in-frame rearrangements with V and J assigned. These tables miss some clones; where compared with another copy, unresolved V genes account for less than half of the shortfall, and the remainder is unexplained. In all, the sample holds about 31,000 clones, and just over 90% of those were seen once. Jointly, the top ten make up approximately 4.3% of the sample. The germline V and J ends show losses of 6 bases and 3 bases respectively, and no gene match explains 3 bases of the junction. There are 13 amino acids in the CDR3, from cysteine to phenylalanine inclusive. Only the CDR3 DNA stays, 39 bases, in frame from base 1. CDR1 and CDR2 are drawn from the germline V gene: MDHEN, SYDVKM.

Concerning this clone: Its antigen is currently not known. Per-base quality was not reported, and no clone a single base away is much larger than it.

Results the study describes overall, beyond this receptor: Low levels of normalized T-cell clonal expansion were also seen in some patients who did not respond. In the 0.1-3.0 mg/kg groups, partial responders had among the lowest normalized peripheral clonal expansion, particularly in CD8+ T cells. The antigen specificity of the clonally expanded peripheral T cells was not determined. At doses of 0.1 to 3.0 mg/kg, clonal expansion of both CD4+ and CD8+ T cells in blood was seen between baseline and week 6. After ivuxolimab, CD8+ T cells had more expanded clones than CD4+ T cells on average.

The trial excluded patients who had a history of autoimmune disease or who were on systemic immunosuppression. Peripheral blood for TCR sequencing was drawn from every dose cohort at baseline, at cycle 4 day 1 and at cycle 7 day 1. Samples were obtained from an open-label, multicenter, first-in-human phase I dose-escalation trial of ivuxolimab. Adults with locally advanced or metastatic head and neck squamous cell, hepatocellular, melanoma or renal cell carcinoma were enrolled in the trial. Before TCR sequencing, CD4+ and CD8+ T cells were separately sorted from peripheral blood. The chain employs TRBV28 and TRBJ1-2, with 8 junctional bases fitting TRBD1. This receptor was identified in an adult with an advanced solid tumor such as melanoma, head and neck, liver or kidney cancer. This material consisted of CD4+ or CD8+ T cells sorted from blood, taken in a trial of the OX40 agonist ivuxolimab. Here the CDR3 is given as CASRAGGDYGYTF. The nucleotides read TGTGCCAGCAGGGCAGGGGGCGACTATGGCTACACCTTC.